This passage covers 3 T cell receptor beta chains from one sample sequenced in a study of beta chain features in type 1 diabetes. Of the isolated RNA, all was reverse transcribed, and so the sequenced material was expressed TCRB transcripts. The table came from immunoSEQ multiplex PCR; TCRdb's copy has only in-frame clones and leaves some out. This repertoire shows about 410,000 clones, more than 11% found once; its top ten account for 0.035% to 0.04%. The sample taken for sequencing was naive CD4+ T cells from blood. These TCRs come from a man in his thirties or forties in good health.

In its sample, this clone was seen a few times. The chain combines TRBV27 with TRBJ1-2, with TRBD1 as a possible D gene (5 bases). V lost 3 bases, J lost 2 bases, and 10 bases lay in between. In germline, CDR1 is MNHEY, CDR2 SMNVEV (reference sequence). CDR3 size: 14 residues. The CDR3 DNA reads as TGTGCCAGCAGTTTTAGTCAGGGAAACTATGGCTACACCTTC. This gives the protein CASSFSQGNYGYTF.

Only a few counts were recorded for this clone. CDR3 DNA sequence: TGTGCCAGCAGTGGACCCCGGACGGTCAGGGGAGCTTTCTTT. Its protein is CASSGPRTVRGAFF. The chain employs TRBV2 and TRBJ1-1; maybe TRBD1 (6 bases). The CDR3 consists of 14 residues. V lost 4 bases to trimming and J lost 10 bases, with 19 bases between them. Germline values: CDR1 SNHLY, CDR2 FYNNEI. The whole variable domain, remainder taken from reference TRBV2 and TRBJ1-1, is EPEVTQTPSHQVTQMGQEVILRCVPISNHLYFYWYRQILGQKVEFLVSFYNNEISEKSEIFDDQFSVERPDGSNFTLKIRSTKLEDSAMYFCASSGPRTVRGAFFGQGTRLTVV.

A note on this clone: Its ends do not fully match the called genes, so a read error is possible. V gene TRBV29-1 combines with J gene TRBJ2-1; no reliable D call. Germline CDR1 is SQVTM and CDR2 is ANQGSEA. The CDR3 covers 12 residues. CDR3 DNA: TGCAGCGCGAGAACCTCCTACACTGAGCAGTTCTTC. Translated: CSARTSYTEQFF.